This T cell receptor beta chain derives from a study of blood T cell repertoires in COVID-19. Germline values: CDR1 MNHEY, CDR2 SVGAGI. The CDR3 contains 13 residues. V gave up 6 bases and J gave up 1 base, with 4 bases separating them. The repertoire was sequenced with immunoSEQ multiplex PCR; TCRdb's copy has only in-frame clones and lacks some. The sample holds 200,000 to 250,000 clones; 82% are singletons and the top ten take 3% to 4%. Participant ages covered about 18 to 95 years across 24 US areas. Before being deemed recovered, Cohort 3 donors had two negative PCRs, clearance, or symptom resolution. About this clone: Other nucleotide sequences in the sample specify the same CDR3.

The sequenced sample was PBMCs or T cells enriched from blood (not recorded which). The chain couples TRBV6-5 to TRBJ2-6; D gene uncertain. The receptor was isolated from a woman aged 60 to 75 who had recovered from COVID-19. This CDR3 reads CASRESGANVLTF. CDR3 bases: TGTGCCAGCAGGGAGTCTGGGGCCAACGTCCTGACTTTC.